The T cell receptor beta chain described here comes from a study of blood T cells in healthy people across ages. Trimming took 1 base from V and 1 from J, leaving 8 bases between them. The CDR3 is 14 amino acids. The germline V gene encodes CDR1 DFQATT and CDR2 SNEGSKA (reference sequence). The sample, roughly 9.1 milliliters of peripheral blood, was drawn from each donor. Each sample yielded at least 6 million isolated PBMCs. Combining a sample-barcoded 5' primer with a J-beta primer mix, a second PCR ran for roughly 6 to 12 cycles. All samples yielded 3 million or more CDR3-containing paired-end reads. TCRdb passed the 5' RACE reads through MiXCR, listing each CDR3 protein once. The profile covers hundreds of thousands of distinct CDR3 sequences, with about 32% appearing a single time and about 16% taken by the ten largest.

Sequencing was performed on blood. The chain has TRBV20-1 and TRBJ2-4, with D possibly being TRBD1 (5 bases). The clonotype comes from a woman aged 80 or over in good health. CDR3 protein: CSARGGAAKNIQYF. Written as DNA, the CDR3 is TGCAGTGCTAGAGGGGGCGCGGCCAAAAACATTCAGTACTTC.